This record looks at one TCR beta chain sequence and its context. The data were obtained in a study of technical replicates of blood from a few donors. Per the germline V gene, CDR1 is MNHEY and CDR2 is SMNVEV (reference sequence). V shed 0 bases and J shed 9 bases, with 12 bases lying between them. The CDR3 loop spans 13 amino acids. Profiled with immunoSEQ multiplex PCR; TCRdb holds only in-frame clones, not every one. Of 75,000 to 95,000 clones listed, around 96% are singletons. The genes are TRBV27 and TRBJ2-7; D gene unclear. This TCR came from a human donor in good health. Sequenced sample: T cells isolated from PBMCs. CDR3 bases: TGTGCCAGCAGTTTATCGGATACTACGAGGCAGTACTTC. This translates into CASSLSDTTRQYF.